The following is a T cell receptor beta chain sequence with its context. Sequencing was performed with immunoSEQ multiplex PCR; in TCRdb, only in-frame clones are kept and a portion is missing. Found here are a few hundred thousand clones, around 87% of them singletons; the top ten hold about 9.4%. Seattle participants joined during active infection and were tracked over time. The ends were cut back, 3 bases at V and 2 bases at J, with 15 bases in the middle. CDR3 length: 15 amino acids. Germline V CDR1 and CDR2: SGDLS, YYNGEE. The sample belongs to a study of blood T cell repertoires in COVID-19. Background on the study: Acute and convalescent COVID-19 specimens originated in the United States, Italy and Spain. Sources were T cells, B-cell-depleted T cells, or PBMCs; the material itself was cDNA or gDNA.

This rearrangement joins TRBV9 to TRBJ2-7, with D possibly being TRBD2 (6 bases). The clonotype originates from a woman aged 45-59 years with COVID-19, enrolled during active disease. Specimen: peripheral blood. This CDR3 reads CASSASGTGPYEQYF. In nucleotides, the CDR3 is TGTGCCAGCAGCGCTTCCGGGACTGGCCCCTACGAGCAGTACTTC. The full variable domain, rest sourced from reference TRBV9 and TRBJ2-7, is DSGVTQTPKHLITATGQRVTLRCSPRSGDLSVYWYQQSLDQGLQFLIQYYNGEERAKGNILERFSAQQFPDLHSELNLSSLELGDSALYFCASSASGTGPYEQYFGPGTRLTVT.